Reported below is one T cell receptor beta chain. This clonotype was observed many times. The clone's antigen remains unknown. No qualities accompany the bases; no much larger clone lies one base away. According to the germline V gene, CDR1 reads SGHTA and CDR2 reads FQGNSA. The CDR3 contains 13 residues, cysteine and phenylalanine counted. Only the CDR3 part of the read is kept: 39 bases, read in frame from the first base. V is cut by 5 bases and J by 6 bases, and the space between the germline ends is 12 bases. The library was made by PCR. Sequencing was performed on an Illumina HiSeq 2500. TCR library preparation used molecular barcoding, with unique molecular identifiers applied to normalize quantification of the TCRbeta repertoire. TCRdb reprocessing: public reads trimmed at Q25 with fastp, clones called with MiXCR, in-frame beta chains kept. When rows share a CDR3 protein, they turn into one entry using the most common DNA and genes. Here the sample has some 72,000 distinct CDR3 sequences; just under 7.5% occur a single time. Together, the top ten hold 2.5% of the sample.

The record originates from a study of T-cell reconstitution after alpha-beta-depleted transplantation in children listed by TCRdb under 2016. At the level of the whole study: T-cell immune reconstitution after TCRalphabeta/CD19-depleted allogeneic hematopoietic cell transplantation in children was quantitatively tracked in the study by means of TCR repertoire profiling.

The TCR sequence derives from a human donor who donated a stem cell graft to a child with acute lymphoblastic leukemia. This specimen consisted of PBMCs from the stem cell graft donor, obtained from the stem cell graft. The chain links TRBV7-2 with TRBJ2-3; the D gene cannot be resolved reliably. The DNA is as follows: TGTGCCAGCAGCCCCACGGGTTCCGATACGCAGTATTTT. Its translation is CASSPTGSDTQYF.